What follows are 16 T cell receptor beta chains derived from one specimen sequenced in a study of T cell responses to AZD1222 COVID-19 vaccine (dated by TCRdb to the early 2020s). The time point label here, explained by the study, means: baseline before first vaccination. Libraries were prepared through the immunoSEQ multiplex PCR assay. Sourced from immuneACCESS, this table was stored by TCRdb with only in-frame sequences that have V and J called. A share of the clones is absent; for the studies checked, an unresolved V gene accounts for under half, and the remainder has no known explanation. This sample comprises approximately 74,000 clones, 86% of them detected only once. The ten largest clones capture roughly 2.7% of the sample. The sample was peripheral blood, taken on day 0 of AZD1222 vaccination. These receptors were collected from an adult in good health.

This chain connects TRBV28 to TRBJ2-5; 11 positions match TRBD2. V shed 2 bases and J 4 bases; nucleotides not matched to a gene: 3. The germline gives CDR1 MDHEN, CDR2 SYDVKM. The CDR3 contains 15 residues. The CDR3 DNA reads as TGTGCCAGCAGTTTAGTAGCGGGGGGGCTAGAGACCCAGTACTTC. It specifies CASSLVAGGLETQYF.

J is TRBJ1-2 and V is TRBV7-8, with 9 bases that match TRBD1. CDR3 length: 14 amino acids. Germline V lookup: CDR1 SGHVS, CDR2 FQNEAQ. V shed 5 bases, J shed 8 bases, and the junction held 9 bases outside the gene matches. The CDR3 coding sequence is TGTGCCAGCAGCGCACAGGGGGCCCGCGGAGGCTACACCTTC. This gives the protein CASSAQGARGGYTF.

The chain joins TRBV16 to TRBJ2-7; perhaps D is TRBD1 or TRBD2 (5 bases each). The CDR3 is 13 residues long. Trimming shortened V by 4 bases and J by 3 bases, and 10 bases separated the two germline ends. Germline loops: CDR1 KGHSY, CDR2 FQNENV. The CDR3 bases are TGTGCCAGCAGCCCGGGACGGAGCTACGAGCAGTACTTC. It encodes CASSPGRSYEQYF.

The chain's CDR3 is CASRKDRNYGYTF. The CDR3, as DNA: TGTGCCAGCAGAAAGGACAGAAACTATGGCTACACCTTC. The genes are TRBV6-5 and TRBJ1-2; D perhaps matches TRBD1 (6 bases). CDR3 length equals 13 residues. Looked up from germline, CDR1 is MNHEY and CDR2 is SVGAGI. The V and J ends lost 6 bases and 2 bases respectively, with 10 bases between them.

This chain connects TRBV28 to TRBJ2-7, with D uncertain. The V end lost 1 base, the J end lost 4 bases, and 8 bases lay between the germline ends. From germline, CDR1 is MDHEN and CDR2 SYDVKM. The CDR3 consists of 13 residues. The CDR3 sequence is CASSLLRGYEQYF. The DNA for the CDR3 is TGTGCCAGCAGTTTATTGCGCGGATACGAGCAGTACTTC.

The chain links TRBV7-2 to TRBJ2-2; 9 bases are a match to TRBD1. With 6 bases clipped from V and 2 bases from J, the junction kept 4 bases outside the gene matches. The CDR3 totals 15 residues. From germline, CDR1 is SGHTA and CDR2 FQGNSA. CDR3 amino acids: CASREDRGNTGELFF. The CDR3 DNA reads TGTGCCAGCAGGGAGGACAGGGGCAACACCGGGGAGCTGTTTTTT. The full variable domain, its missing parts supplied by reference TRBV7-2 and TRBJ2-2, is GAGVSQSPSNKVTEKGKDVELRCDPISGHTALYWYRQSLGQGLEFLIYFQGNSAPDKSGLPSDRFSAERTGGSVSTLTIQRTQQEDSAVYLCASREDRGNTGELFFGEGSRLTVL.

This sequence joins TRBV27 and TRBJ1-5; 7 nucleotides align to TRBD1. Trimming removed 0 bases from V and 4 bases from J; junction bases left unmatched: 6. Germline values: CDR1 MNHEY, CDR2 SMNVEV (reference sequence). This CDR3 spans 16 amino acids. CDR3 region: CASSLSGDRDNQPQHF. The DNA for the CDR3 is TGTGCCAGCAGTTTATCCGGCGACAGGGATAATCAGCCCCAGCATTTT.

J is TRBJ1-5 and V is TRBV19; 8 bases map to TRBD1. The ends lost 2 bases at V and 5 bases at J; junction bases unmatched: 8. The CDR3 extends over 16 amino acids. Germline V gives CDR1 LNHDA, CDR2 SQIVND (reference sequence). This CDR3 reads CASSIPETGAYQPQHF. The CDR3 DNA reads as TGTGCCAGTAGTATACCCGAGACAGGGGCTTATCAGCCCCAGCATTTT.

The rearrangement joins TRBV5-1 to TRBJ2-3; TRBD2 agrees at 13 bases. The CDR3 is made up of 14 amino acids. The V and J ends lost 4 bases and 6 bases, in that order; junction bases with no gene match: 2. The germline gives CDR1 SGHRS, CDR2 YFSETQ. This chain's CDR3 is CASSGLAGADTQYF. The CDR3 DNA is TGCGCCAGCAGCGGACTAGCGGGAGCGGATACGCAGTATTTT. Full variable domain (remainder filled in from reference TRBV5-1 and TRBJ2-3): KAGVTQTPRYLIKTRGQQVTLSCSPISGHRSVSWYQQTPGQGLQFLFEYFSETQRNKGNFPGRFSGRQFSNSRSEMNVSTLELGDSALYLCASSGLAGADTQYFGPGTRLTVL.

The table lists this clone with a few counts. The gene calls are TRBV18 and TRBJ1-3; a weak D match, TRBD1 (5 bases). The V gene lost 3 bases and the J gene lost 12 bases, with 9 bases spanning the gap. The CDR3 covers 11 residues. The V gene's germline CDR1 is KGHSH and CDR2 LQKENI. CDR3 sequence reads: CASSPGEIIYF. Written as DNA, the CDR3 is TGTGCCAGCTCACCGGGGGAAATCATATATTTT.

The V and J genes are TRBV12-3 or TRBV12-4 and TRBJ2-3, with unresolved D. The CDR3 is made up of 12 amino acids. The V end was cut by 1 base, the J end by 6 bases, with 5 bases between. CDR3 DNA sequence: TGTGCCAGCAGTTTAGGCTGGGATACGCAGTATTTT. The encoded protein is CASSLGWDTQYF.

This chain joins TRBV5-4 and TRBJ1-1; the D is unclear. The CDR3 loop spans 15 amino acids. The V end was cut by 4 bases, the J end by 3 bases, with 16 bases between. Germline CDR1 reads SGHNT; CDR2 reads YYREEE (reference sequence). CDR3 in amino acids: CASSREPGVDTEAFF. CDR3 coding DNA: TGTGCCAGCAGCAGGGAGCCTGGGGTGGACACTGAAGCTTTCTTT.

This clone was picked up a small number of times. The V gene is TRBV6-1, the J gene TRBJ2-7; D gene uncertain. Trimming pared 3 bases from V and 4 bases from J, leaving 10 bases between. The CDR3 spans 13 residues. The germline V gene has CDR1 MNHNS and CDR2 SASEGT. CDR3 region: CASSENSYYEQYF. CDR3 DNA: TGTGCCAGCAGTGAGAACAGCTATTACGAGCAGTACTTC.

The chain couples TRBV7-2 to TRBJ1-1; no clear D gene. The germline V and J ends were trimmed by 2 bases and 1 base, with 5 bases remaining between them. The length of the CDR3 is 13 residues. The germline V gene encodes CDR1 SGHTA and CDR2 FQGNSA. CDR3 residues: CASSLSENTEAFF. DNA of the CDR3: TGTGCCAGCAGCTTATCCGAGAACACTGAAGCTTTCTTT. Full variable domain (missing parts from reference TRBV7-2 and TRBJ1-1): GAGVSQSPSNKVTEKGKDVELRCDPISGHTALYWYRQSLGQGLEFLIYFQGNSAPDKSGLPSDRFSAERTGGSVSTLTIQRTQQEDSAVYLCASSLSENTEAFFGQGTRLTVV.

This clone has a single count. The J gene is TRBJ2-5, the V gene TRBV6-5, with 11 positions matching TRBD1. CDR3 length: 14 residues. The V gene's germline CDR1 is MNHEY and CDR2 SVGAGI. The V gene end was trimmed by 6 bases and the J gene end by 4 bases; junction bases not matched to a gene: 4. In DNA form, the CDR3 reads TGTGCCAGCAGCGGACAGGGGGCCCGAGAGACCCAGTACTTC. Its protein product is CASSGQGARETQYF.

The DNA for the CDR3 is TGTGCCAGTACTCCGGGGGGGGGCATTCAGCCCCAGCATTTT. Translated: CASTPGGGIQPQHF. V is TRBV19 and J is TRBJ1-5; TRBD1 might be the D (6 bases). This CDR3 is 14 amino acids long. V was cut by 7 bases and J by 6 bases, with 16 bases left in between. Per germline, CDR1 LNHDA and CDR2 SQIVND (reference sequence).